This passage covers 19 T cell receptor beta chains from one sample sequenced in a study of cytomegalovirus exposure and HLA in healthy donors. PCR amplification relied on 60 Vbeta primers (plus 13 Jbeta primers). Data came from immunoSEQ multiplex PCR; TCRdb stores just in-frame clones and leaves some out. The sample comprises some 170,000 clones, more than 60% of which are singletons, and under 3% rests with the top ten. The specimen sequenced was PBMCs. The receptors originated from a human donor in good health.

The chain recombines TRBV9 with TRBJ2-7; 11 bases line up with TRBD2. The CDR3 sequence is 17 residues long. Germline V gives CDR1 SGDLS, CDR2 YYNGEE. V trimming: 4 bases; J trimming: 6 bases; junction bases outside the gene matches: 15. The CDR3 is CASSHHENLAGGIEQYF. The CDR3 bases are TGTGCCAGCAGCCACCACGAAAACCTAGCGGGGGGAATCGAGCAGTACTTC.

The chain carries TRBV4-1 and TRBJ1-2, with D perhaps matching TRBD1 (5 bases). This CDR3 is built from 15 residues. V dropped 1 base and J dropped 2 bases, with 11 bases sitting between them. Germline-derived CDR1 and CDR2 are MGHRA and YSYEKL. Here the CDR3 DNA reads TGCGCCAGCAGCCAAGTGATAGGGGTAAACTATGGCTACACCTTC. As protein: CASSQVIGVNYGYTF.

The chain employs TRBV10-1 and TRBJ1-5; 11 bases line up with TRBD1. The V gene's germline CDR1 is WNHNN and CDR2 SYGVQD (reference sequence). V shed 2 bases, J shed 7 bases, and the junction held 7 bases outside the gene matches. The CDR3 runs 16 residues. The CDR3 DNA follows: TGCGCCAGCAGTGAGCAAGGGACAGGGGGTAGGCAGCCCCAGCATTTT. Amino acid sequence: CASSEQGTGGRQPQHF.

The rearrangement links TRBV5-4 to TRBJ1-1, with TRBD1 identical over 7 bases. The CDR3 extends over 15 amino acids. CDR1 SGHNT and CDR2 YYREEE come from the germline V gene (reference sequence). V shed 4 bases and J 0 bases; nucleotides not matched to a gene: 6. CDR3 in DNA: TGTGCCAGCAGCCCGCGACAGGGTTTGAACACTGAAGCTTTCTTT. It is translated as CASSPRQGLNTEAFF.

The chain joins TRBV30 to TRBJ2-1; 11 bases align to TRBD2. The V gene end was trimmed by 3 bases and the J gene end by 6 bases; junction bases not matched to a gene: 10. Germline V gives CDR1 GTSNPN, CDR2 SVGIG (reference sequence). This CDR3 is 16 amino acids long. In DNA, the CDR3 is TGTGCCTGGAGCGCCGCACTAGCGGGGGTCGGCAATGAGCAGTTCTTC. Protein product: CAWSAALAGVGNEQFF.

This chain's CDR3 is CARPGSGEQYF. CDR3 coding DNA: TGTGCCAGACCTGGTTCGGGGGAGCAGTACTTC. J is TRBJ2-7 and V is TRBV25-1, with D perhaps TRBD2 (5 bases). The germline CDR1 and CDR2 sequences are MGHDK and SYGVNS. Deletions cut 9 bases from V and 7 bases from J, with 13 bases between. The CDR3 has 11 amino acids.

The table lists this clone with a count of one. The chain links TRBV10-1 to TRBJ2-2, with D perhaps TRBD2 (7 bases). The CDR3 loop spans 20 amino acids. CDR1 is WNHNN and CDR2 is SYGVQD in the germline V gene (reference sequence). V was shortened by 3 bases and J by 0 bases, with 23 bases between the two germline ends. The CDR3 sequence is CASSDPGGAEHTANTGELFF. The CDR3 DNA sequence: TGCGCCAGCAGTGACCCTGGGGGGGCCGAACATACTGCGAACACCGGGGAGCTGTTTTTT.

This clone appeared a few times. The CDR3 bases are TGTGCCAGCAGCCCCCCCGACAGGGCTGGGGAGCAGTACTTC. This gives the protein CASSPPDRAGEQYF. The chain couples TRBV7-6 to TRBJ2-7, with TRBD1 matching 7 bases. CDR3 size: 14 residues. V shed 5 bases, J shed 7 bases, and the junction held 11 bases outside the gene matches. Looked up from germline, CDR1 is SGHVS and CDR2 is FNYEAQ.

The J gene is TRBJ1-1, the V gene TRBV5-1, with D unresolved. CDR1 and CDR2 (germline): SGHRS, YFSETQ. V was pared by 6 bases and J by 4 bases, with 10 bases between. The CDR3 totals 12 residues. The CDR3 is CASIGEGTEAFF. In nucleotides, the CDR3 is TGCGCCAGCATTGGGGAGGGCACTGAAGCTTTCTTT.

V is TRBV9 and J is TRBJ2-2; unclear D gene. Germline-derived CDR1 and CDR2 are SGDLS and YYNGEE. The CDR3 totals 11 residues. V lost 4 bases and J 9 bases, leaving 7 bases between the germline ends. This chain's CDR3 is CASSPSRELFF. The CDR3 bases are TGTGCCAGCAGCCCAAGCCGGGAGCTGTTTTTT.

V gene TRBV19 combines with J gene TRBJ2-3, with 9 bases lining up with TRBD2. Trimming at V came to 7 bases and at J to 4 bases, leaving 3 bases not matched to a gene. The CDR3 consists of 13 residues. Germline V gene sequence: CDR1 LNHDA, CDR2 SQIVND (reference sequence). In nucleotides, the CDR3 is TGTGCCAGTAAGGCGGGGGGGGCAGATACGCAGTATTTT. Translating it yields CASKAGGADTQYF.

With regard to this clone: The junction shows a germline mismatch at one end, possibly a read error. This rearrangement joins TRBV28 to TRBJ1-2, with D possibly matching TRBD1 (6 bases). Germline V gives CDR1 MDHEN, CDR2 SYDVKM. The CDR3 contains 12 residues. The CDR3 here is CASSFLQGSPYF. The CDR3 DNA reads TGTGCCAGCAGTTTTTTACAGGGCAGCCCCTACTTC.

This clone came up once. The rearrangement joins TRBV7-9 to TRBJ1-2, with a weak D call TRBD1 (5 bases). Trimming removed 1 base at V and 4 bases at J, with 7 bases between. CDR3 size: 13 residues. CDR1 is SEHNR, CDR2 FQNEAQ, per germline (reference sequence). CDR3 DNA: TGTGCCAGCAGCTTAGTGGGGGGCTATGGCTACACCTTC. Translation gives CASSLVGGYGYTF.

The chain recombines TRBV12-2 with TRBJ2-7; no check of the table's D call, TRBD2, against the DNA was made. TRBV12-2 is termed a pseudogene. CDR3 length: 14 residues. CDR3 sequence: CASRLEAGKREQYF. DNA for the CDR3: TGTGCAAGTCGCTTAGAGGCGGGGAAGCGCGAGCAGTACTTC.

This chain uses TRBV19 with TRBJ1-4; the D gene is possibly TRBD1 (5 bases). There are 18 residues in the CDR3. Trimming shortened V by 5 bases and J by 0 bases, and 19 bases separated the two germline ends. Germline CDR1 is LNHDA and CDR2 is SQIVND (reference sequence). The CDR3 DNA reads TGTGCCAGTAGTCGGGCGGGGCCCGGGGCCTCAACTAATGAAAAACTGTTTTTT. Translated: CASSRAGPGASTNEKLFF.

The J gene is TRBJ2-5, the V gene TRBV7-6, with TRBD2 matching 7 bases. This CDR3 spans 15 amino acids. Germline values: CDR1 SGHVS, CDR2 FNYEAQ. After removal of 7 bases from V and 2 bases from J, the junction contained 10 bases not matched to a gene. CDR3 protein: CASKLASGVQETQYF. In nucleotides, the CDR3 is TGTGCCAGCAAGTTGGCTAGCGGTGTTCAAGAGACCCAGTACTTC.

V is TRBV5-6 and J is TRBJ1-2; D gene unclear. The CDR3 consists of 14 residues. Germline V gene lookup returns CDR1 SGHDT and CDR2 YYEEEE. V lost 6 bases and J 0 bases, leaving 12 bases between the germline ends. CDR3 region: CASNSEIANYGYTF. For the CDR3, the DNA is TGTGCCAGCAATTCGGAGATAGCTAACTATGGCTACACCTTC.

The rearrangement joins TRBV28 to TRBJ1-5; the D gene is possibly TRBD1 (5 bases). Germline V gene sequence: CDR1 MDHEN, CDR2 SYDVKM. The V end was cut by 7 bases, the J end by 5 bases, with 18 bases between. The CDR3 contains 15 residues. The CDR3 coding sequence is TGTGCCAGCACCCAACCGGGAGGGGATCATCAGCCCCAGCATTTT. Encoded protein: CASTQPGGDHQPQHF.

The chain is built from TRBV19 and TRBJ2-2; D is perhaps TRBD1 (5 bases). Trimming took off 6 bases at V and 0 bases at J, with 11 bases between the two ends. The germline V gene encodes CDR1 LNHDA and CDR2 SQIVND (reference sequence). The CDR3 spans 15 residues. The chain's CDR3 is CASRGQPPNTGELFF. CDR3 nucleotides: TGTGCCAGTAGGGGGCAGCCCCCGAACACCGGGGAGCTGTTTTTT.